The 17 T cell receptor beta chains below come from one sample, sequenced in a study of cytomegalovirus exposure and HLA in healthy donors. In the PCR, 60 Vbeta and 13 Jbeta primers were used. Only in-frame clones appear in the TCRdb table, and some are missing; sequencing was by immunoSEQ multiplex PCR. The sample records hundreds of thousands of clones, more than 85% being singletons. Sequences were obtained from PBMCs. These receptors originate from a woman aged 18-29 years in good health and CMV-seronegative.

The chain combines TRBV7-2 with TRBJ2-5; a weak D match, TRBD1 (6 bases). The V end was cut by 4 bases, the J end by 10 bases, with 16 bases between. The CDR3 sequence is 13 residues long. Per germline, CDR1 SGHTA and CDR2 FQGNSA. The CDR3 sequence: CASSYTGTDGQYF. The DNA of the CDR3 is TGTGCCAGCAGCTACACAGGGACGGACGGCCAGTACTTC. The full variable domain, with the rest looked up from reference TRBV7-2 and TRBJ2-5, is GAGVSQSPSNKVTEKGKDVELRCDPISGHTALYWYRQSLGQGLEFLIYFQGNSAPDKSGLPSDRFSAERTGGSVSTLTIQRTQQEDSAVYLCASSYTGTDGQYFGPGTRLLVL.

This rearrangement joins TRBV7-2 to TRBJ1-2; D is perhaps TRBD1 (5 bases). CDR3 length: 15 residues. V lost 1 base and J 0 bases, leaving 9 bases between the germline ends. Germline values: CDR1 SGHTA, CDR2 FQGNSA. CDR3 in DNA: TGTGCCAGCAGCTTAGGACAGTTAGCTAACTATGGCTACACCTTC. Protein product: CASSLGQLANYGYTF.

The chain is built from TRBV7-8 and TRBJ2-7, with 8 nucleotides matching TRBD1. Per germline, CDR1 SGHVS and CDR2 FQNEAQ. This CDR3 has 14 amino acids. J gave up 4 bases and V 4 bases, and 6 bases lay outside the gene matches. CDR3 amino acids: CASSYRQGYYEQYF. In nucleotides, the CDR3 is TGTGCCAGCAGCTACAGACAGGGGTATTACGAGCAGTACTTC.

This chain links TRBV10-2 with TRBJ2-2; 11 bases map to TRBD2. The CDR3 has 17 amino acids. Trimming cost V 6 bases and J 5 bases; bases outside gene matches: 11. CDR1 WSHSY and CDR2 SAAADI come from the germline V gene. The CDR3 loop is CASRDSRLAGYTGELFF. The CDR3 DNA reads TGCGCCAGCAGGGATTCGAGACTAGCGGGATATACCGGGGAGCTGTTTTTT.

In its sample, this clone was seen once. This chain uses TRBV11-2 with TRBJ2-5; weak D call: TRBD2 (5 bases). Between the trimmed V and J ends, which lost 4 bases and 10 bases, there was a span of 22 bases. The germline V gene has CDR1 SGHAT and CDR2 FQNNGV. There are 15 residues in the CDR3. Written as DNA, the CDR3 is TGTGCCAGCAGCTCCTCTCCCGGGCGGCCAGAGGGCCAGTACTTC. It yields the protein CASSSSPGRPEGQYF.

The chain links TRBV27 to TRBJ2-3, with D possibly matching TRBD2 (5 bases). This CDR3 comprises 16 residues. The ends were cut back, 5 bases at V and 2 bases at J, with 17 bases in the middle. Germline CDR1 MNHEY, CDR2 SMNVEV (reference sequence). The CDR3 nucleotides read TGTGCCAGCAGTCCCAGTCACGGGGAAATCACAGATACGCAGTATTTT. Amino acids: CASSPSHGEITDTQYF.

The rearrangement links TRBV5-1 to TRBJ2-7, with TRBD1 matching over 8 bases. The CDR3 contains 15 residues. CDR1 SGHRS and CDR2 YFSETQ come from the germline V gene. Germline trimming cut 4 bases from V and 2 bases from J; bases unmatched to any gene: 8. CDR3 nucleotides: TGCGCCAGCAGCGCATCCGGGACAGGTACCTACGAGCAGTACTTC. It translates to CASSASGTGTYEQYF.

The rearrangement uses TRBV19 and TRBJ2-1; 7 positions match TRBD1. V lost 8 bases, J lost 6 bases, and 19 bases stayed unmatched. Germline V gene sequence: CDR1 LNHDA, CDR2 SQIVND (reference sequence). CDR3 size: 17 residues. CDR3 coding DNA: TGTGCCAGTTCCCGTTCGAGACCCGGGACAGACCTCAATGAGCAGTTCTTC. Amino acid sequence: CASSRSRPGTDLNEQFF.

Here the CDR3 reads CASSSDRGNGGELFF. DNA for the CDR3: TGTGCCAGCAGCTCGGACAGGGGGAATGGCGGGGAGCTGTTTTTT. The chain uses TRBV5-4 and TRBJ2-2, with 10 positions matching TRBD1. The germline V gene encodes CDR1 SGHNT and CDR2 YYREEE (reference sequence). This CDR3 is built from 15 residues. V lost 3 bases to trimming and J lost 7 bases; unmatched junction nucleotides: 6.

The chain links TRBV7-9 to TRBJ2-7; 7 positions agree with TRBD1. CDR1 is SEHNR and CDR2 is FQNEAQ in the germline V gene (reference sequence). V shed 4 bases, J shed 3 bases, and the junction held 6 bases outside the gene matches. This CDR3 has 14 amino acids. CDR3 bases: TGTGCCAGCAGCTCACCGGGACAGCGCTACGAGCAGTACTTC. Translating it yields CASSSPGQRYEQYF.

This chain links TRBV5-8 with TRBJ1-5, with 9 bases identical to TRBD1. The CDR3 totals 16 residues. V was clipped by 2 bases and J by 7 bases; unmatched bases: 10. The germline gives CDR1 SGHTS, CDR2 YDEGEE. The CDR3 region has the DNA TGTGCCAGCAGCTTACCGGGACAGGGACGGCGACAGCCCCAGCATTTT. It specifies CASSLPGQGRRQPQHF.

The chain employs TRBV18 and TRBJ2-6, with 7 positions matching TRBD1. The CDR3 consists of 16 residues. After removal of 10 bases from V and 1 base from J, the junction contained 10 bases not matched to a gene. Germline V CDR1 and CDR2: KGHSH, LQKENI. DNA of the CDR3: TGTGCCACTCGGGACAGAGCGGATTCTGGGGCCAACGTCCTGACTTTC. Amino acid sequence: CATRDRADSGANVLTF.

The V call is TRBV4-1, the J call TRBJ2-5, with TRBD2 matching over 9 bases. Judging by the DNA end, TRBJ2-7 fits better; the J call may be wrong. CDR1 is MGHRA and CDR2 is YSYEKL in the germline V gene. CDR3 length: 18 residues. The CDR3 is CASSQDANVAGGHYEQYF. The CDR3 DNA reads TGCGCCAGCAGCCAAGACGCTAACGTGGCGGGGGGGCACTACGAGCAGTACTTC.

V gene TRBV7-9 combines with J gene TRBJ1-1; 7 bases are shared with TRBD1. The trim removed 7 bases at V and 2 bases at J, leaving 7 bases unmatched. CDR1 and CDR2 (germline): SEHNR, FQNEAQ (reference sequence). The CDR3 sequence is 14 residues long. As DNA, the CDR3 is TGTGCCAGCATCTTCGGGACAGTTAACACTGAAGCTTTCTTT. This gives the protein CASIFGTVNTEAFF.

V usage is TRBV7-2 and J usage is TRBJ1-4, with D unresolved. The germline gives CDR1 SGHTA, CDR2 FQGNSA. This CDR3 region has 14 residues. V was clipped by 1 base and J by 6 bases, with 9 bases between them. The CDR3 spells CASSLGPGDEKLFF. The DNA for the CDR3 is TGTGCCAGCAGCTTAGGACCCGGGGATGAAAAACTGTTTTTT.

CDR3: CASGWGRGQTEAFF. CDR3 DNA sequence: TGTGCCAGCGGATGGGGCAGGGGGCAAACTGAAGCTTTCTTT. This chain links TRBV11-2 with TRBJ1-1; 8 bases line up with TRBD1. The length of the CDR3 is 14 residues. Germline CDR1 is SGHAT and CDR2 is FQNNGV. With 8 bases clipped from V and 5 bases from J, the junction kept 10 bases outside the gene matches.

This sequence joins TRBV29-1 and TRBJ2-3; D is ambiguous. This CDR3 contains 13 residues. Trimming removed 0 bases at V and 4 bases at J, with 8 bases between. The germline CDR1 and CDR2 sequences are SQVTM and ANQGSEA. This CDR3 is CSVEDGPADTQYF. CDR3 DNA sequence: TGCAGCGTTGAAGATGGGCCTGCAGATACGCAGTATTTT.